This T cell receptor (beta chain) appears in the sequencing data of a study of shared clonotypes between healthy human individuals. The healthy adult donors were HIV-negative and reported no recent acute infections or vaccinations. Assay execution proceeded at the deep level. This table comes from immunoSEQ multiplex PCR, and its TCRdb copy is limited to in-frame clones, with some not included. Of approximately 2,000,000 clones in the sample, 85% to 95% are singletons; the top ten hold approximately 0.4%. V lost 7 bases and J lost 3; bases outside the gene matches: 17. The germline CDR1 and CDR2 sequences are MNHGY and SVAAGI. The CDR3 loop spans 17 amino acids. As to this clone: The antigen is not known.

Broader study findings: Clonotype sharing among donors was expected to depend on sequencing depth. Naive subsets generally had larger estimated richness than memory subsets.

This sequence was found in a man between 18 and 35 years old in good health. Some clones in this sample may be carry-over from other donors' samples. This chain uses TRBV6-9 with TRBJ1-1; 7 bases are shared with TRBD1. Material for sequencing was naive CD4+ T cells from PBMCs. The subset denotes: CD45RA+ positively selected. The CDR3 is CASIFVHRGQTYTEAFF. CDR3 sequence (DNA): TGTGCCAGCATCTTCGTCCACAGGGGTCAGACCTACACTGAAGCTTTCTTT.